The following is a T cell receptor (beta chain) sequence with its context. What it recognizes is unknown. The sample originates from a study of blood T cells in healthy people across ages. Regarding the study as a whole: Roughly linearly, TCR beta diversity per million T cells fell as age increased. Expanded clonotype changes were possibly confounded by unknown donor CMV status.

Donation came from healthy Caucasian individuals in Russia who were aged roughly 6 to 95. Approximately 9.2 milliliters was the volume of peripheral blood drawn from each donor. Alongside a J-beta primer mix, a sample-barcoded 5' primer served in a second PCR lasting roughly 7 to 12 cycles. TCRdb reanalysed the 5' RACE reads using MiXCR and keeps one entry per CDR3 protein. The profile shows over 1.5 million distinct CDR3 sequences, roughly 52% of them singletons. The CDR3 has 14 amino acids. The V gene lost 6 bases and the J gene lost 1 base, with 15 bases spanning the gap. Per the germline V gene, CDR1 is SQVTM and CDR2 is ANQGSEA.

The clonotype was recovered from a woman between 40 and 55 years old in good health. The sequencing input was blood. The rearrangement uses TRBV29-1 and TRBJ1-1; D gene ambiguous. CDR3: CSVRPPPGNTEAFF. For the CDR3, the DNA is TGCAGCGTGAGACCTCCTCCGGGGAACACTGAAGCTTTCTTT.